The 16 T cell receptor beta chains below all came from one sample that was sequenced in a study of cytomegalovirus exposure and HLA in healthy donors. PCR involved 60 Vbeta and 13 Jbeta primers. Libraries were prepared by immunoSEQ multiplex PCR; TCRdb keeps only in-frame clonotypes and omits some of them. The data show 150,000 to 200,000 clones, over 75% seen once. What was sequenced was PBMCs. The receptors stem from a man aged 50 or older in good health and CMV-seropositive.

J is TRBJ1-1 and V is TRBV7-8, with D tentatively TRBD1 (6 bases). Trimming removed 4 bases at V and 5 bases at J, with 11 bases between. This CDR3 is 13 amino acids long. Germline CDR1 SGHVS, CDR2 FQNEAQ. In DNA, the CDR3 is TGTGCCAGCAGCTCAGGGGTAAGGACTGAAGCTTTCTTT. Its protein product is CASSSGVRTEAFF.

The chain employs TRBV5-1 and TRBJ2-3; D perhaps matches TRBD1 (6 bases). Germline CDR1 is SGHRS and CDR2 is YFSETQ. The CDR3 totals 15 residues. The V end lost 3 bases, the J end lost 3 bases, and 14 bases lay between the germline ends. The CDR3: CASSSPAGATDTQYF. The CDR3, as DNA: TGCGCCAGCAGCTCTCCGGCAGGGGCAACAGATACGCAGTATTTT.

V and J are TRBV4-1 and TRBJ2-3; 8 bases are a match to TRBD2. CDR3 length: 15 amino acids. V trimming: 4 bases; J trimming: 5 bases; junction bases outside the gene matches: 8. Per germline, CDR1 MGHRA and CDR2 YSYEKL. The CDR3 here is CASSLLAGKQDTQYF. The CDR3, as DNA: TGCGCCAGCAGCCTTTTAGCGGGGAAACAAGATACGCAGTATTTT.

This chain connects TRBV5-4 to TRBJ1-2, with D possibly being TRBD1 (5 bases). V lost 4 bases and J 4 bases, leaving 8 bases between the germline ends. The CDR3 is made up of 12 amino acids. Germline V gene data show CDR1 as SGHNT and CDR2 as YYREEE (reference sequence). CDR3 bases: TGTGCCAGCAGCGCTGACAGCTATGGCTACACCTTC. Its protein is CASSADSYGYTF.

The chain uses TRBV5-1 and TRBJ2-2, with 8 bases that match TRBD1. In germline, CDR1 is SGHRS, CDR2 YFSETQ. The CDR3 consists of 12 residues. Unmatched junction bases numbered 1, after V lost 5 bases and J lost 7 bases. The CDR3 region has the DNA TGCGCCAGCAGACAGGGGGTCGGGGAGCTGTTTTTT. This codes for CASRQGVGELFF.

The V call is TRBV21-1, the J call TRBJ2-7; the table's D call, TRBD1, has no DNA check behind it. TRBV21-1 is a pseudogene. The CDR3 has 17 amino acids. The CDR3 coding sequence is TGTGCCAGAAGGACGACAGAGACGGACGCCAGCTCCTACGAGCAGTACTTC. This translates into CARRTTETDASSYEQYF.

This chain connects TRBV6-5 to TRBJ1-1; D is perhaps TRBD1 (6 bases). This CDR3 is 11 amino acids long. Trimming left V 8 bases short and J 3 bases short, with 7 bases between. Germline V gene sequence: CDR1 MNHEY, CDR2 SVGAGI. CDR3 in amino acids: CASWGHTEAFF. CDR3 DNA sequence: TGTGCCAGCTGGGGGCACACTGAAGCTTTCTTT.

CDR3 in amino acids: CASSLPTGGTGELFF. CDR3 sequence (DNA): TGTGCCAGCAGCCTTCCTACAGGGGGGACCGGGGAGCTGTTTTTT. The J gene is TRBJ2-2, the V gene TRBV5-4, with TRBD1 matching over 8 bases. J gave up 5 bases and V 4 bases, and 7 bases lay outside the gene matches. Germline CDR1 and CDR2: SGHNT and YYREEE (reference sequence). The CDR3 has 15 residues.

J is TRBJ1-1 and V is TRBV7-9; unclear D gene. V shed 3 bases and J shed 0 bases, with 14 bases lying between them. CDR3 length: 16 amino acids. Germline CDR1 reads SEHNR; CDR2 reads FQNEAQ (reference sequence). CDR3 region: CASSFLSGRLNTEAFF. The CDR3 bases are TGTGCCAGCAGCTTTCTTTCGGGTCGACTGAACACTGAAGCTTTCTTT. Drawing the rest from reference TRBV7-9 and TRBJ1-1, the complete variable domain is DTGVSQNPRHKITKRGQNVTFRCDPISEHNRLYWYRQTLGQGPEFLTYFQNEAQLEKSRLLSDRFSAERPKGSFSTLEIQRTEQGDSAMYLCASSFLSGRLNTEAFFGQGTRLTVV.

V gene TRBV10-1 combines with J gene TRBJ2-2; tentatively, D is TRBD2 (7 bases). V was trimmed by 6 bases and J by 3 bases, leaving 20 bases between them. This CDR3 region has 17 residues. Germline V CDR1 and CDR2: WNHNN, SYGVQD (reference sequence). The CDR3 nucleotides are TGCGCCAGCAGGGGCGATTGGGGGGGCCGGGACACCGGGGAGCTGTTTTTT. Residues: CASRGDWGGRDTGELFF.

The V call is TRBV10-3, the J call TRBJ2-1; 12 nucleotides match TRBD2. Per germline, CDR1 ENHRY and CDR2 SYGVKD. The length of the CDR3 is 14 residues. V gave up 9 bases and J gave up 4 bases; unmatched junction bases: 4. DNA of the CDR3: TGTGCCATACGGACTAGCGGGATATACAATGAGCAGTTCTTC. As protein: CAIRTSGIYNEQFF.

The chain has TRBV9 and TRBJ1-1; no definite D call. V gave up 0 bases and J gave up 1 base, with 7 bases separating them. CDR3 length: 14 amino acids. Germline V gene sequence: CDR1 SGDLS, CDR2 YYNGEE. Here the CDR3 reads CASSVGGKNTEAFF. The CDR3 nucleotides are TGTGCCAGCAGCGTAGGAGGTAAGAACACTGAAGCTTTCTTT.

The rearrangement links TRBV6-6 to TRBJ1-5; tentative D call: TRBD1 (6 bases). The germline V gene encodes CDR1 MNHNY and CDR2 SVGAGI (reference sequence). The CDR3 consists of 12 residues. V was trimmed by 6 bases and J by 9 bases, leaving 12 bases between them. The CDR3 sequence: CASSLQGMPQHF. CDR3 nucleotide sequence: TGTGCCAGCAGCCTACAGGGCATGCCCCAGCATTTT.

The gene calls are TRBV6-1 and TRBJ2-3, with 10 bases fitting TRBD1. V gave up 7 bases and J gave up 3 bases; unmatched junction bases: 7. This CDR3 is 15 amino acids long. Germline V lookup: CDR1 MNHNS, CDR2 SASEGT. The CDR3: CASNSGTGVTDTQYF. DNA of the CDR3: TGTGCCAGCAATTCTGGGACAGGGGTGACAGATACGCAGTATTTT.

The chain combines TRBV4-2 with TRBJ2-7; 7 bases map to TRBD1. With 1 base clipped from V and 1 base from J, the junction kept 10 bases outside the gene matches. This CDR3 comprises 17 residues. Germline CDR1 is LGHNA and CDR2 is YNFKEQ. The CDR3 here is CASSQVRQGWESYEQYF. DNA of the CDR3: TGTGCCAGCAGCCAAGTTCGACAGGGATGGGAGTCCTACGAGCAGTACTTC.

The chain is built from TRBV6-6 and TRBJ2-5; D perhaps matches TRBD1 (6 bases). CDR1 and CDR2 (germline): MNHNY, SVGAGI (reference sequence). Trimming pared 0 bases from V and 0 bases from J, leaving 11 bases between. The CDR3 is 16 amino acids. The CDR3 reads CASSYSQGLYQETQYF. The CDR3 DNA reads as TGTGCCAGCAGTTACTCGCAGGGGCTGTACCAAGAGACCCAGTACTTC.